Sequencing of this T cell receptor (beta chain) was carried out in a study of T cell responses to AZD1222 COVID-19 vaccine (dated by TCRdb to about 2021). With regard to the full study: AZD1222 recipients given second doses at about 4 weeks or at about 12 weeks were pooled, since spike-specific TCR depth and breadth were not found to differ between the two schedules. TCR sequencing covered some 250 trial participants: about 210 given two doses of AZD1222 and approximately 26 given two doses of MenACWY control vaccine. Trial participants were enrolled by age into 18-55, 56-69 and 70-plus year subgroups, with 148, 28 and 57 TCR-sequenced participants respectively. General study outcomes and caveats: Conclusions about previously exposed vaccinees are limited, since just six or seven AZD1222 recipients were seropositive for SARS-CoV-2 at baseline. A significant rise in spike-specific TCR breadth and depth was observed after two AZD1222 doses relative to day 0 and relative to MenACWY recipients. The 56-69-year group was small, and its depth increase did not reach significance, likely because of low power. Vaccine-associated CD4 TCRs spanned the whole spike protein, with dominant responses in regions 160-218 and 743-854. Epitopes outside the regions mutated in the B.1.351 and B.1.1.7 variants were reportedly recognized by nearly half of the unique spike-specific TCRs. Because no day 14 peak-response samples were available, repertoires were characterized only after the peak T cell response. Participants were mostly white British and included more females than males, and it was suggested by the authors that clonal diversity may have been underestimated.

In light of the paper, this sample's time point label describes: baseline before first vaccination. Vaccinee samples came from UK trials COV001 and COV002, including a single-blind randomized controlled phase 2/3 trial of AZD1222 (ChAdOx1 nCoV-19) in healthy adults. Trial participant PBMC samples were collected at day 0 and day 28 after the second dose for TCRbeta chain sequencing. The germline V gene provides CDR1 MNHEY and CDR2 SVGAGI. The CDR3 numbers 14 residues from cysteine through phenylalanine. CDR3 DNA is the only sequence kept; it has 42 bases, read in frame from the first base. V loses 8 bases of germline sequence and J loses 0 bases, and the interval between the two ends is 13 bases. Notes on this clone: Its cognate antigen has yet to be identified. Base qualities are not provided; no much larger clone lies one nucleotide away.

The CDR3 regions of human TCRbeta chains were subjected to immunosequencing. The study's own analysis went as follows. TCRs in the repertoires were matched against a reference library of SARS-CoV-2-specific TCRs that had been generated with the MIRA antigen-specificity platform. Breadth was defined as the fraction of unique TCRs that were SARS-CoV-2-associated, and depth was defined as the fraction of total T cells that were SARS-CoV-2-associated. Using the MIRA data, each spike-specific TCR was assigned both to the spike region to which the TCR was reactive and to a CD4 or CD8 class. Log10-transformed breadth and depth values were compared by one-way ANOVA with Sidak's multiple comparisons tests. TCRdb obtained this table from immuneACCESS and retained in-frame rearrangements with V and J assigned. These tables miss some clones; where compared with another copy, unresolved V genes account for less than half of the shortfall, and the remainder is unexplained. V and J calls and clone size are as listed in that table; D and trimming were resolved from the DNA. A total of over 130,000 clones appear in this sample, roughly 94% of them only once. 1.3% of the sample rests with the top ten.

The clonotype was recovered from an adult in good health. The source material was peripheral blood, sampled on day 0 of AZD1222 vaccination. Recombination joined TRBV6-5 with TRBJ1-1; the best D guess is TRBD1, with 5 bases matching. DNA sequence: TGTGCCAGCCGGACATACCCGATGAACACTGAAGCTTTCTTT. It codes for CASRTYPMNTEAFF.